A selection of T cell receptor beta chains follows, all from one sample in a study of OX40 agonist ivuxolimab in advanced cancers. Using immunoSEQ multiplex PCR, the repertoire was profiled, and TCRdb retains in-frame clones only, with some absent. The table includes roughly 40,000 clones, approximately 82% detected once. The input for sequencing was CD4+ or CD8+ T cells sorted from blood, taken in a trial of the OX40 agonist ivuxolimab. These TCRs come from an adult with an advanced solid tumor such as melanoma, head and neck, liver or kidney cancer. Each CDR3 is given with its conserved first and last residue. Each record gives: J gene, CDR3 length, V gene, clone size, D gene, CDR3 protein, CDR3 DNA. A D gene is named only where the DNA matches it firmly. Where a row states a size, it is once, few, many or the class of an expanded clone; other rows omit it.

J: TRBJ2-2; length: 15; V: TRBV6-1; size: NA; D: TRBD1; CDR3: CASSATGLNTGELFF; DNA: TGTGCCAGCAGTGCGACAGGGTTGAACACCGGGGAGCTGTTTTTT
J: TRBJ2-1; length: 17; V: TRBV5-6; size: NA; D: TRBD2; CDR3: CASSLRSSGNAYNEQFF; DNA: TGTGCCAGCAGCTTGAGGTCTAGCGGGAACGCCTACAATGAGCAGTTCTTC
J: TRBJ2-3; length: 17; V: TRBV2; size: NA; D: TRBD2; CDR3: CASSELAGGPSTDTQYF; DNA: TGTGCCAGCAGTGAACTAGCGGGGGGCCCTAGCACAGATACGCAGTATTTT
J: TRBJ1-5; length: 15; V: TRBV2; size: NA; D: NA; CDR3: CASTPIGQDYQPQHF; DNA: TGTGCCAGCACCCCAATAGGCCAGGACTATCAGCCCCAGCATTTT
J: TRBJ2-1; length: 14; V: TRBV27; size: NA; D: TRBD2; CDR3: CASRLAGGGDEQFF; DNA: TGTGCCAGCAGGCTAGCGGGAGGCGGGGATGAGCAGTTCTTC
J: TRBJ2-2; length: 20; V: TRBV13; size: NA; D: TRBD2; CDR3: CASSKRTSGRAGINTGELFF; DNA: TGTGCCAGCAGCAAAAGGACTAGCGGGAGGGCCGGTATAAACACCGGGGAGCTGTTTTTT
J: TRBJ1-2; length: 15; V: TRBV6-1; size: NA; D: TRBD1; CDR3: CASRHLQGAHYGYTF; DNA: TGTGCCAGCAGGCACCTACAGGGGGCTCACTATGGCTACACCTTC
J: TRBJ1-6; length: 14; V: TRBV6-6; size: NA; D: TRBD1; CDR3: CASSTPDRDSPLHF; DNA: TGTGCCAGCAGTACCCCGGACAGGGATTCACCCCTCCACTTT
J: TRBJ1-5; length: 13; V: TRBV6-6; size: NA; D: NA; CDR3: CASSYDNNQPQHF; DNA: TGTGCCAGCAGTTACGACAACAATCAGCCCCAGCATTTT
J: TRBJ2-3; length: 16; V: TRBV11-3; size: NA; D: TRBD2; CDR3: CASSLVLAGITDTQYF; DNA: TGTGCCAGCAGCTTAGTTCTAGCGGGAATCACAGATACGCAGTATTTT
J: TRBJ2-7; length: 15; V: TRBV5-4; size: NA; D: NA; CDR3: CASSPAGPSLREQYF; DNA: TGTGCCAGCAGCCCCGCGGGCCCAAGCCTTAGGGAGCAGTACTTC
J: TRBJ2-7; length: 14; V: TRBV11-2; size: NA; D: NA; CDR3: CASSLGPPSYEQYF; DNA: TGTGCCAGCAGCTTAGGTCCACCCTCCTACGAGCAGTACTTC
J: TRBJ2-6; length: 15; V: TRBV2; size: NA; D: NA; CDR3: CASSWILSGANVLTF; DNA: TGTGCCAGCAGTTGGATTCTCTCTGGGGCCAACGTCCTGACTTTC
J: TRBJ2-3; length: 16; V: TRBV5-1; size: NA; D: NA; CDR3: CASSLEAGDFKDTQYF; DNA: TGCGCCAGCAGCTTGGAGGCAGGGGATTTTAAAGATACGCAGTATTTT
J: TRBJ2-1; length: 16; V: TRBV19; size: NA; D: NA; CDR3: CASSIDSRPGYNEQFF; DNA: TGTGCCAGTAGTATAGATAGCCGTCCCGGTTACAATGAGCAGTTCTTC
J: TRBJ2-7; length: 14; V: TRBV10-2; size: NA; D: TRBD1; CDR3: CASSGGQGRYEQYF; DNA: TGCGCCAGCAGTGGGGGACAGGGACGATACGAGCAGTACTTC
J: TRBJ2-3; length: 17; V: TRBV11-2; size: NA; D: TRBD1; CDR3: CASSLAGTGFSTDTQYF; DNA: TGTGCCAGCAGCTTAGCCGGGACAGGGTTTAGCACAGATACGCAGTATTTT
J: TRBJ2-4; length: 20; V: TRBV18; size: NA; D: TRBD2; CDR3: CASSPPTGTSGPQAKNIQYF; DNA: TGTGCCAGCTCACCACCTACCGGGACTAGCGGGCCTCAAGCCAAAAACATTCAGTACTTC
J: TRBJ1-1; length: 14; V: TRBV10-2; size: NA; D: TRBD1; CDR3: CASTWTGLNTEAFF; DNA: TGCGCCAGCACTTGGACAGGACTGAACACTGAAGCTTTCTTT
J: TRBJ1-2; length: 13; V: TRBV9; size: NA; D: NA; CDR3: CASSVVSGGGYTF; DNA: TGTGCCAGCAGCGTAGTATCTGGAGGAGGCTACACCTTC
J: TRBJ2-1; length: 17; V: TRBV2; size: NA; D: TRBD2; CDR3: CASSNGLAGLGTNEQFF; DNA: TGTGCCAGCAGTAACGGACTAGCGGGACTAGGGACGAATGAGCAGTTCTTC
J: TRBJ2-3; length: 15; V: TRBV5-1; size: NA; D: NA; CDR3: CASSLVGSSTDTQYF; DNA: TGCGCCAGCAGCTTGGTAGGGTCTAGCACAGATACGCAGTATTTT
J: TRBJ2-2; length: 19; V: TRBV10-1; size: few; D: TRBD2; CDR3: CASSESGLAGGPSTGELFF; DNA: TGCGCCAGCAGTGAGTCGGGACTAGCGGGAGGGCCCTCGACCGGGGAGCTGTTTTTT
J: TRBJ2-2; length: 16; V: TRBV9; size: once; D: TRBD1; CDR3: CASSPGQGITTGELFF; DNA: TGTGCCAGCAGCCCGGGACAGGGAATTACTACCGGGGAGCTGTTTTTT
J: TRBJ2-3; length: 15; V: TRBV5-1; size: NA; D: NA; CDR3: CASSLADGFTDTQYF; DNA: TGCGCCAGCAGCTTAGCGGACGGATTCACAGATACGCAGTATTTT
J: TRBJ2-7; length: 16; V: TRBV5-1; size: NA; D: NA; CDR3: CASSLARISGSYEQYF; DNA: TGCGCCAGCAGCTTGGCCAGGATCTCCGGCTCCTACGAGCAGTACTTC
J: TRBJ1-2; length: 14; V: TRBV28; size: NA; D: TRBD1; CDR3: CASNRQGEDYGYTF; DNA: TGTGCCAGCAACCGACAGGGGGAGGACTATGGCTACACCTTC
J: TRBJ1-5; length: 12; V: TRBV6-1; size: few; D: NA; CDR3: CASREGPQPQHF; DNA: TGTGCCAGCAGGGAGGGTCCTCAGCCCCAGCATTTT